This T cell receptor beta chain was retrieved from a study of cytomegalovirus exposure and HLA in healthy donors. Clones were sequenced by immunoSEQ multiplex PCR, and TCRdb holds only the in-frame ones, with some missing. The profile shows about 160,000 clones, about 95% of them singletons. General study points: Testing in vitro showed a few CMV-associated chains specific for CMV antigens.

Comments on this clone: Antigen specificity is unknown.

Sequenced sample: PBMCs. This clonotype was obtained from a woman aged 18-35 years in good health and CMV-seronegative.

The CDR3 here is CASSTSGGGNEQFF. CDR3 in DNA: TGTGCCAGCAGCACTAGCGGGGGGGGCAATGAGCAGTTCTTC. The V call is TRBV5-6, the J call TRBJ2-1; TRBD2 matches 13 bases. Germline V gives CDR1 SGHDT, CDR2 YYEEEE. V shed 4 bases and J 6 bases; nucleotides not matched to a gene: 1. The CDR3 is 14 residues long.